The clone carrying this TCR beta chain was observed a handful of times. CDR3 size: 15 residues. Looked up from germline, CDR1 is SNHLY and CDR2 is FYNNEI. V was clipped by 4 bases and J by 0 bases, with 9 bases between them. This specimen belongs to a study of low-dose radiotherapy and immunotherapy resistance in tumors. Across the whole study: The fractionation for Cohort 1 was 0.5 Gy per fraction every 2 weeks, totaling 6.5 Gy.

With TRAV- and TRBV-specific primers, first-strand cDNA was made, covering the alpha and beta chains. The authors ran 15 to 20 PCR cycles to amplify TCRs with a constant-region primer and V-primer adapter. TCRdb independently ran MiXCR on the reads; one entry per CDR3 protein. Here the sample spans roughly 30,000 distinct CDR3 sequences, 49% being singletons. Noted time point: after trial treatment. Treatment here: LDRT plus nivolumab, ipilimumab, low-dose cyclophosphamide and aspirin (RACIN trial). Donors received nivolumab, ipilimumab, aspirin, low-dose cyclophosphamide and low-dose radiotherapy. Sequenced material: PBMCs, taken after low-dose radiotherapy plus immunotherapy. The V and J genes are TRBV2 and TRBJ2-2; D unresolved. The receptor was isolated from a male donor with gallbladder cancer. CDR3: CASSVVRPNTGELFF. The CDR3 region has the DNA TGTGCCAGCAGTGTCGTACGGCCGAACACCGGGGAGCTGTTTTTT.